Only one count was recorded for the clone carrying this TCR beta chain. Its specificity is unknown. The sample originates from a study of cytomegalovirus exposure and HLA in healthy donors. Study results and limitations: TCR beta chains associated with HLA were, in a later analysis, more clonally expanded than equally common others. Cytomegalovirus status was reportedly diagnosed by the classifier with high specificity and sensitivity.

V dropped 9 bases and J dropped 6; count of bases not matched to a gene: 14. The germline CDR1 and CDR2 sequences are LNHDA and SQIVND (reference sequence). The CDR3 covers 16 residues. Likely unrecorded immune exposures existed in these nominally healthy donors. The PCR contained 60 Vbeta and 13 Jbeta primers. Measured with immunoSEQ multiplex PCR; TCRdb has only the in-frame clones, and not every one. Counted here are tens of thousands of clones, approximately 67% occurring once; the ten biggest clones make up 6% to 9.5%. V and J are TRBV19 and TRBJ1-1; 12 bases line up with TRBD1. The source material was PBMCs. The receptor was derived from a man between 40 and 49 years old in good health and CMV-seropositive. The CDR3 is CASRPQTGQGAAEAFF. In DNA, the CDR3 is TGTGCCAGCAGGCCTCAAACGGGACAGGGGGCCGCTGAAGCTTTCTTT. Together with reference TRBV19 and TRBJ1-1, the CDR3 gives the full variable domain: DGGITQSPKYLFRKEGQNVTLSCEQNLNHDAMYWYRQDPGQGLRLIYYSQIVNDFQKGDIAEGYSVSREKKESFPLTVTSAQKNPTAFYLCASRPQTGQGAAEAFFGQGTRLTVV.